This record looks at one TCR beta chain sequence and its context. Its recognized antigen is unknown. Per-base quality was not reported, and no clone a single base away is much larger than it. In the prospective study, participants were roughly 18 to 90 years old, resided in about two dozen geographic areas of the United States, and were enrolled through a virtual design. Cohort assignment in the prospective study relied on participant-reported clinical history from a screening survey and a study questionnaire. ImmuneRACE Cohort 3 recovered participants were defined by two consecutive negative NP/OP PCR tests, healthcare professional clearance, or symptom resolution. Each participant in the prospective study had whole blood, serum and a nasopharyngeal or oropharyngeal swab collected by mobile phlebotomists. Participants in the prospective study had the option to provide additional blood draws and questionnaires over a 2-month period. Blood samples from the prospective study were shipped frozen or at room temperature prior to DNA extraction.

The V end gives up 5 bases and the J end 2 bases, leaving 6 bases in the junction not matched to a gene. The CDR3 covers 16 residues, taking in both the cysteine and the phenylalanine. The kept DNA is CDR3 alone, 48 bases in frame from the first base. Taken from the germline V gene, the CDR1 and CDR2 loops are SGHTA and FQGNSA. This entry is derived from a study of blood T cell repertoires in COVID-19 (TCRdb year 2020). Looking at the study overall: Samples covering the acute and convalescent phases of COVID-19 were provided by collaborators in the United States, Italy and Spain. The prospective study material was composed of cDNA or gDNA derived from T cells, B-cell-depleted T cells, or PBMCs. The dataset comprised deeply sampled blood TCRbeta repertoires from subjects exposed to, actively infected with, or recovered from COVID-19. The repertoires were released in a freely available public database meant as a resource for research on the immune response to SARS-CoV-2. Samples came from the ongoing ImmuneRACE study (first 160 participants) plus 1,254 subjects from 6 global collaborators. Nearly every sample came with metadata listing a de-identified subject ID, COVID-19 status, age in years and sex. Where HLA class I and class II types were available, the types were taken from metadata supplied by the sample provider, not from assay-based typing. Overall study outcomes, separate from this receptor: The quantity of clinical and demographic metadata differed by source and by participant and was supplied without curation.

The immunoSEQ Assay, a bias-controlled multiplex PCR, was used to amplify TCRbeta CDR3 regions from genomic DNA. In the original analysis: The number of nucleated cells in each sample was estimated by amplification of reference gene primers within the assay. To quantify the absolute abundance of each unique TCRbeta CDR3 rearrangement, sequence reads were collapsed and filtered. For each sample, productive Simpson clonality was calculated by taking the square root of Simpson's diversity index across productive rearrangements. TCRdb re-hosts the immuneACCESS table, in-frame sequences only. Its copies lack some clones; in the studies checked, an unresolved V gene accounts for under half of them, and the cause for the rest is not known. From that table come the V and J calls and clone size; the DNA was used to work out D and trimming. The table for this sample lists a few hundred thousand clones; 92% of them were counted only once. In total, the top ten clones hold around a sixth of the sample.

The sample was PBMCs or T cells enriched from blood (not recorded which). This chain joins TRBV7-2 to TRBJ2-7, with 13 bases aligning to TRBD2. The TCR comes from a woman aged 25-40 years who had recovered from COVID-19. At the DNA level, the sequence is TGTGCCAGCAGCCTGACTAGCGGGGGGAATACCTACGAGCAGTACTTC. This gives the protein CASSLTSGGNTYEQYF.